A selection of T cell receptor beta chains follows, all from one sample in a study of Graves' ophthalmopathy and Graves' hyperthyroidism. In TCRdb, the multiplex PCR reads were re-called with MiXCR into one record per CDR3 protein. The sample lists about 1.1 million distinct CDR3 sequences, about 35% occurring once. The sequenced sample was peripheral blood or thyroid tissue (not recorded which). The source is an adult man with Graves' hyperthyroidism. Both conserved end residues are part of each CDR3. The D gene is left open where the match is weak. Expanded clones are given a class, and other clones once, few, many or no size at all.

j_call clone_size v_call d_call cdr3_nt cdr3_aa
TRBJ2-7 few TRBV5-1 - TGCGCCAGCAGCCGCGGGACGGTCGCCTACGAGCAGTACTTC CASSRGTVAYEQYF
TRBJ2-5 - TRBV27 - TGTGCCAGCAGTCCTTGGATGAAAGAGACCCAGTACTTC CASSPWMKETQYF
TRBJ2-5 - TRBV10-3 TRBD1 TGTGCCATCAGCGTTGTCGGGGCAGGGGGCGGGGAGACCCAGTACTTC CAISVVGAGGGETQYF
TRBJ2-7 few TRBV20-1 - TGCAGTGCTGAACAGGGTTGGGCCTACGAGCAGTACTTC CSAEQGWAYEQYF
TRBJ2-5 many TRBV12-3/TRBV12-4 - TGTGCCAGCAGACGAGAAGGGGGGCAAGAGACCCAGTACTTC CASRREGGQETQYF
TRBJ2-7 - TRBV6-2/TRBV6-3 TRBD1 TGTGCCAGCAGAAGCCGGGACAGGGGAAACGAGCAGTACTTC CASRSRDRGNEQYF
TRBJ1-6 - TRBV30 TRBD1 TGTGCCTGGGCAGACAGGGGGGCGTATTCACCCCTCCACTTT CAWADRGAYSPLHF
TRBJ2-3 - TRBV2 TRBD1 TGTGCCAGCAGTGATGACAGGGGTGATACGCAGTATTTT CASSDDRGDTQYF
TRBJ2-2 - TRBV7-2 - TGTGCCAGCAGCTTAGTGGGGCCAGGGGTGATTCTACGGGAGCTGTTTTTT CASSLVGPGVILRELFF
TRBJ2-7 many TRBV2 TRBD2 TGTGCCAGCAGTGTGGATAGCGGGAGGGCTAACGAGCAGTACTTC CASSVDSGRANEQYF
TRBJ2-7 - TRBV7-8 TRBD2 TGTGCCAGCAGCTCCCGCGGGACTAGCCTTCGGGCTAGGGAGCAGTACTTC CASSSRGTSLRAREQYF
TRBJ1-2 - TRBV7-9 TRBD1 TGCGCCAGCAGCCGCAGGATGGGACAGGGGTCTTCTGGCTACACCTTC CASSRRMGQGSSGYTF
TRBJ1-1 few TRBV11-2 - TGTGCCAGCAGCTCGGTAAGGGGCACTGAAGCTTTCTTT CASSSVRGTEAFF
TRBJ1-3 - TRBV10-2 - TGCGCCAGCAGTGATTCCCTCGGACGCTCTGGAAACACCATATATTTT CASSDSLGRSGNTIYF
TRBJ2-2 many TRBV7-8 TRBD2 TGTGCCAGCAGCGGGACTAGGGCGAACACCGGGGAGCTGTTTTTT CASSGTRANTGELFF
TRBJ2-5 few TRBV3-1 TRBD2 TGTGCCAGCAGCCAAGTACTAGCGGGAATAGAGACCCAGTACTTC CASSQVLAGIETQYF
TRBJ2-7 - TRBV6-5 - TGTGCCAGCAGTTACCAAGGGACCTACGAGCAGTACTTC CASSYQGTYEQYF
TRBJ2-7 few TRBV20-1 TRBD1 TGCAGTGCCCCTGACAGGGGGCGATCCTACGAGCAGTACTTC CSAPDRGRSYEQYF
TRBJ2-7 few TRBV2 - TGTGCCAGCAGTGACCGGAACGACCACATCTCCTGCGAGCAGTACTTC CASSDRNDHISCEQYF
TRBJ2-6 few TRBV2 - TGTGCCAGCACTCAGGAGTCTGGGGCCAACGTCCTGACTTTC CASTQESGANVLTF
TRBJ1-5 many TRBV12-3/TRBV12-4 - TGTGCCAGCAGTTTTGAGGGGGAAGGGATCAATCAGCCCCAGCATTTT CASSFEGEGINQPQHF
TRBJ1-1 - TRBV9 - TGTGCCAGCAGCGCCCAGATAGAAGATACTGAAGCTTTCTTT CASSAQIEDTEAFF
TRBJ2-7 many TRBV7-2 - TGTGCCAGCAGCTCGACAGGCAAACAGTACTTC CASSSTGKQYF
TRBJ1-5 many TRBV19 - TGTGCCAGTAGTCGGAGGGTGGGGCAGCCCCAGCATTTT CASSRRVGQPQHF